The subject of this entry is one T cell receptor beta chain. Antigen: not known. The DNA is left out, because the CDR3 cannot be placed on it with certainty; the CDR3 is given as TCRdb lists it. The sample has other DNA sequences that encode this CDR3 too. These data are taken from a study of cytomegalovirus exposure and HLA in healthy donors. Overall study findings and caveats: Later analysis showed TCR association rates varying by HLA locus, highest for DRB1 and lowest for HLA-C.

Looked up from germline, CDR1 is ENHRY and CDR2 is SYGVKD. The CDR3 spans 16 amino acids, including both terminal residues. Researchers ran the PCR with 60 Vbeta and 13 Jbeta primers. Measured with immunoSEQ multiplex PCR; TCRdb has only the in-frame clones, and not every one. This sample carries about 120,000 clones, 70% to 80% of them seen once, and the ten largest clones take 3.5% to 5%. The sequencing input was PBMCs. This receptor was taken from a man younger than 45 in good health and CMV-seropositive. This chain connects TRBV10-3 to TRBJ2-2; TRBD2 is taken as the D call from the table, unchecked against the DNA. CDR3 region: CAISVGTGTNTGELFF.